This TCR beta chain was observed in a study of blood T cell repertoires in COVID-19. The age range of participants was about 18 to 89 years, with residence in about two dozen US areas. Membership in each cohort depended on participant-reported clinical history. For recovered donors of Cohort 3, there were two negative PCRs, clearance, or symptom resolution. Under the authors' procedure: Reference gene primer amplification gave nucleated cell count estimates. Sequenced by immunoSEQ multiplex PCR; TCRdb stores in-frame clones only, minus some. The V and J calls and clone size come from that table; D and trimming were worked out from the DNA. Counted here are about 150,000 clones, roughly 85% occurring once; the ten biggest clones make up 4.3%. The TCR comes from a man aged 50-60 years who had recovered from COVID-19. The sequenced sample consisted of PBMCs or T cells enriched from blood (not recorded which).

The CDR3 DNA reads as TGTGCCAGCAGCCTCAGGGGGCCCTTCTATGGCTACACCTTC. It codes for CASSLRGPFYGYTF. The chain has TRBV28 and TRBJ1-2, with TRBD1 matching over 8 bases. Trimming at V came to 6 bases and at J to 4 bases, leaving 7 bases not matched to a gene. Germline V CDR1 and CDR2: MDHEN, SYDVKM. CDR3 size: 14 residues.